These 7 T cell receptor beta chains were sequenced from one sample in a study of CD8 T cells in Susac syndrome. RNA amounts of roughly 0.45 to 1 ug underwent reverse transcription with random hexamers. Via MiXCR, TCRdb re-called the immunoSEQ multiplex PCR reads, giving one row per CDR3 protein. Among some 200,000 distinct CDR3 sequences listed, nearly 97% were seen once. The sequenced sample consisted of CD4+ T cells from PBMCs. All receptors come from a human donor with Susac syndrome.

The gene calls are TRBV11-1 and TRBJ1-4; TRBD1 agrees at 7 bases. J gave up 5 bases and V 5 bases, and 8 bases lay outside the gene matches. The CDR3 contains 15 residues. Germline V gene sequence: CDR1 SGHAT, CDR2 FQDESV (reference sequence). The CDR3 protein is CASSLSGTENEKLFF. DNA for the CDR3: TGTGCCAGCAGCCTGTCCGGGACAGAAAATGAAAAACTGTTTTTT.

The chain has TRBV27 and TRBJ1-5, with D possibly TRBD1 on 6 matching bases. Per germline, CDR1 MNHEY and CDR2 SMNVEV (reference sequence). The CDR3 contains 15 residues. Trimming stripped 0 bases from V and 7 bases from J, with 13 bases between. The CDR3 nucleotides are TGTGCCAGCAGTTTATCGGGAACAGGGTTGCAGCCCCAGCATTTT. The encoded protein is CASSLSGTGLQPQHF.

This chain uses TRBV3-1 with TRBJ2-5; TRBD2 matches 13 bases. With V trimmed by 1 base and J by 7 bases, 3 bases remained unmatched. CDR1 is LGHDT and CDR2 is YNNKEL in the germline V gene (reference sequence). The CDR3 is made up of 15 amino acids. The CDR3 nucleotides read TGTGCCAGCAGCCAAGTCACTAGCGGGGGGGCGACCCAGTACTTC. Amino acid sequence: CASSQVTSGGATQYF.

The chain has TRBV20-1 and TRBJ1-1; a weak D match, TRBD1 (5 bases). Germline V lookup: CDR1 DFQATT, CDR2 SNEGSKA (reference sequence). Between the trimmed V and J ends, which lost 6 bases and 4 bases, there was a span of 15 bases. The CDR3 sequence is 13 residues long. The CDR3 protein is CSARQILGTEAFF. The CDR3, as DNA: TGCAGTGCACGACAGATTTTGGGCACTGAAGCTTTCTTT.

The chain recombines TRBV6-2 or TRBV6-3 with TRBJ2-2, with 9 bases lining up with TRBD1. The CDR3 has 18 amino acids. From germline, CDR1 is MNHEY and CDR2 SVGEGT. The trim removed 6 bases at V and 4 bases at J, leaving 15 bases unmatched. CDR3 nucleotides: TGTGCCAGCAGCCCCCGGGACAGGGTGAATTTGGGCACCGGGGAGCTGTTTTTT. It yields the protein CASSPRDRVNLGTGELFF.

This chain uses TRBV4-2 with TRBJ2-2, with 12 bases matching TRBD1. The germline gives CDR1 LGHNA, CDR2 YNFKEQ. The CDR3 sequence is 17 residues long. V dropped 3 bases and J dropped 8; count of bases not matched to a gene: 10. In DNA, the CDR3 is TGTGCCAGCAGCCACGTGCCGGGACAGGGGGCGTCAGGGGAGCTGTTTTTT. Protein: CASSHVPGQGASGELFF.

The chain is built from TRBV18 and TRBJ1-1; unclear D gene. The CDR3 is 15 residues long. V lost 3 bases and J 1 base, leaving 12 bases between the germline ends. CDR1 and CDR2 (germline): KGHSH, LQKENI. CDR3: CASSPSSASNTEAFF. The CDR3, as DNA: TGTGCCAGCTCACCGTCCTCCGCATCGAACACTGAAGCTTTCTTT.